The 7 T cell receptor beta chains below were found in one sample sequenced in a study of blood T cell repertoires in COVID-19. The method was immunoSEQ multiplex PCR; TCRdb's version includes in-frame clones alone and lacks a portion of them. The sample contains 200,000 to 250,000 clones, roughly four fifths of which appear only once. The sequenced material came from PBMCs or T cells enriched from blood (not recorded which). The receptors shown here come from a woman aged 60-75 years who had recovered from COVID-19.

The chain has TRBV6-6 and TRBJ2-7, with 14 bases lining up with TRBD2. The length of the CDR3 is 15 residues. From germline, CDR1 is MNHNY and CDR2 SVGAGI (reference sequence). The ends lost 7 bases at V and 4 bases at J; junction bases unmatched: 6. CDR3 amino acids: CASNPGTSGSYEQYF. Here the CDR3 DNA reads TGTGCCAGCAATCCCGGGACTAGCGGGAGTTACGAGCAGTACTTC.

The V and J genes are TRBV5-1 and TRBJ2-7; TRBD2 agrees at 14 bases. V lost 6 bases and J lost 2; bases outside the gene matches: 13. The CDR3 extends over 18 amino acids. The V gene's germline CDR1 is SGHRS and CDR2 YFSETQ. CDR3 DNA: TGCGCCAGCACCTGGGGGACTAGCGGGAGTTCGGGAGCCTACGAGCAGTACTTC. Encoded protein: CASTWGTSGSSGAYEQYF.

The V gene is TRBV11-3, the J gene TRBJ2-3; D is perhaps TRBD2 (5 bases). CDR1 SGHNT and CDR2 YENEEA come from the germline V gene. V was shortened by 5 bases and J by 2 bases, with 14 bases between the two germline ends. The CDR3 length is 15 residues. The CDR3: CASSIRSGDTDTQYF. The CDR3 DNA follows: TGTGCCAGCAGCATCCGCAGCGGAGACACAGATACGCAGTATTTT.

V usage is TRBV27 and J usage is TRBJ1-1; tentatively, D is TRBD1 (5 bases). V lost 5 bases, J lost 0 bases, and 10 bases lay in between. CDR3 length: 14 amino acids. Germline V gene sequence: CDR1 MNHEY, CDR2 SMNVEV (reference sequence). This chain's CDR3 is CASSPWGVNTEAFF. CDR3 coding DNA: TGTGCCAGCAGTCCATGGGGGGTGAACACTGAAGCTTTCTTT.

This sequence joins TRBV13 and TRBJ1-3; TRBD1 might be the D (5 bases). The V gene's germline CDR1 is PRHDT and CDR2 FYEKMQ (reference sequence). The V end was cut by 6 bases, the J end by 2 bases, with 17 bases between. The CDR3 consists of 16 residues. Here the CDR3 reads CASSLMRGEAGNTIYF. Here the CDR3 DNA reads TGTGCCAGCAGTCTCATGCGGGGGGAAGCTGGAAACACCATATATTTT. The complete variable domain, with remaining parts taken from reference TRBV13 and TRBJ1-3, reads AAGVIQSPRHLIKEKRETATLKCYPIPRHDTVYWYQQGPGQDPQFLISFYEKMQSDKGSIPDRFSAQQFSDYHSELNMSSLELGDSALYFCASSLMRGEAGNTIYFGEGSWLTVV.

CDR3 nucleotide sequence: TGTGCCAGCAGCCCCCCAAGGGAGGGGTACAATGAGCAGTTCTTC. It translates to CASSPPREGYNEQFF. The rearrangement links TRBV5-4 to TRBJ2-1; TRBD2 aligns across 7 bases. CDR1 is SGHNT, CDR2 YYREEE, per germline (reference sequence). The CDR3 runs to 15 residues. V shed 4 bases and J 4 bases; nucleotides not matched to a gene: 8.

The chain has TRBV6-5 and TRBJ2-5; D is perhaps TRBD2 (5 bases). The CDR3 contains 16 residues. V dropped 0 bases and J dropped 4 bases, with 15 bases sitting between them. The germline V gene has CDR1 MNHEY and CDR2 SVGAGI. The CDR3 nucleotides are TGTGCCAGCAGTTACTCGAAATTGGGGAGAGGAGAGACCCAGTACTTC. Residues: CASSYSKLGRGETQYF.